The following is a T cell receptor (beta chain) sequence with its context. Its antigen is not identified. PCR was performed using 60 Vbeta and 13 Jbeta primers. The data were produced by immunoSEQ multiplex PCR, yet TCRdb's version contains in-frame clones alone and is incomplete. The sample lists approximately 69,000 clones; about 75% were seen once. This CDR3 has 14 amino acids. The trim removed 10 bases at V and 0 bases at J, leaving 3 bases unmatched. CDR1 is SGHTA, CDR2 FQGNSA, per germline. These data come from a study of cytomegalovirus exposure and HLA in healthy donors. At the level of the study: Falling in the Caucasian-associated ancestry cluster were roughly 86% of under 450 genotyped donors.

Study results and caveats: The authors judged a highly shared variant cluster likely a sequencing artifact.

At collection, donors were nominally healthy, but unrecorded immune exposures were probable. The sample comprised PBMCs. The sequence came from a man between 18 and 29 years old in good health and CMV-seronegative. The chain links TRBV7-2 to TRBJ2-1, with 10 bases matching TRBD2. CDR3 in DNA: TGTGCCACCCTAGCGGGGGACTCCTACAATGAGCAGTTCTTC. It is translated as CATLAGDSYNEQFF. The full variable domain, its missing parts supplied by reference TRBV7-2 and TRBJ2-1, is GAGVSQSPSNKVTEKGKDVELRCDPISGHTALYWYRQSLGQGLEFLIYFQGNSAPDKSGLPSDRFSAERTGGSVSTLTIQRTQQEDSAVYLCATLAGDSYNEQFFGPGTRLTVL.